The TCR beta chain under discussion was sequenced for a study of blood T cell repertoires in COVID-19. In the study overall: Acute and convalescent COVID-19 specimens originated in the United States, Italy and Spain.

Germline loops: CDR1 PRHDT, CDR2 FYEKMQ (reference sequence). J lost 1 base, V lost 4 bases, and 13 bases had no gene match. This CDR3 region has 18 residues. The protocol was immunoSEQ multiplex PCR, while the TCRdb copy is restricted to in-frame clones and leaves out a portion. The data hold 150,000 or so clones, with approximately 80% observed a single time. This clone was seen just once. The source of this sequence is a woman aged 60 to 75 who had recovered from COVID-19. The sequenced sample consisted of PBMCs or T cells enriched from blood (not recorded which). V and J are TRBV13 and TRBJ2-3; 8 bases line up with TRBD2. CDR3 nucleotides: TGTGCCAGCAGCTCCAGCCTCCTCGCGGGACTAGGCACAGATACGCAGTATTTT. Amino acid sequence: CASSSSLLAGLGTDTQYF. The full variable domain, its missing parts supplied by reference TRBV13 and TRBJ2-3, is AAGVIQSPRHLIKEKRETATLKCYPIPRHDTVYWYQQGPGQDPQFLISFYEKMQSDKGSIPDRFSAQQFSDYHSELNMSSLELGDSALYFCASSSSLLAGLGTDTQYFGPGTRLTVL.